Presented here are 27 T cell receptor beta chains from one specimen sequenced in a study of brain T cells in children with intractable seizures. Described time point: blood from clinic visit 5 months post-surgery; TSC patient then seizure free. Data came from immunoSEQ multiplex PCR; TCRdb stores just in-frame clones and leaves some out. Among 340,000 or so clones, 93% were seen once, and the ten largest hold 4.5% to 7%. The sample consisted of peripheral blood, taken roughly 5 months after surgery. The receptors derive from a boy under two years old with tuberous sclerosis and intractable seizures.

The rearrangement joins TRBV10-3 to TRBJ2-1, with 9 bases lining up with TRBD2. Germline V CDR1 and CDR2: ENHRY, SYGVKD. V shed 8 bases and J 9 bases; nucleotides not matched to a gene: 8. The CDR3 runs 13 residues. CDR3 sequence reads: CAIGLAGAGEQFF. CDR3 DNA: TGTGCCATCGGTTTAGCGGGAGCTGGTGAGCAGTTCTTC.

This clone was observed at least ten times. The genes are TRBV6-1 and TRBJ1-5; the match to TRBD1 covers 8 bases. The CDR3 extends over 15 amino acids. Unmatched junction bases numbered 7, after V lost 3 bases and J lost 6 bases. CDR1 is MNHNS and CDR2 is SASEGT in the germline V gene. Here the CDR3 DNA reads TGTGCCAGCAGTGACAGGGGGCGGGAGTCTCAGCCCCAGCATTTT. As protein: CASSDRGRESQPQHF.

This CDR3 is CASSIVPGPATEQYF. The CDR3 nucleotides read TGTGCCAGCAGCATCGTTCCGGGGCCTGCAACCGAGCAGTACTTC. The gene calls are TRBV11-3 and TRBJ2-7; D may correspond to TRBD1 or TRBD2 (5 bases each). Germline CDR1 SGHNT, CDR2 YENEEA. The CDR3 is 15 residues long. V lost 5 bases and J lost 6, with 20 bases in between.

The genes are TRBV4-2 and TRBJ2-3, with 8 bases identical to TRBD2. From germline, CDR1 is LGHNA and CDR2 YNFKEQ. Germline trimming cut 0 bases from V and 4 bases from J; bases unmatched to any gene: 3. The CDR3 is 15 amino acids. CDR3 loop: CASSQEAGGADTQYF. Here the CDR3 DNA reads TGTGCCAGCAGCCAAGAGGCCGGGGGGGCAGATACGCAGTATTTT.

This chain joins TRBV19 and TRBJ1-6; D remains unclear. CDR1 and CDR2 (germline): LNHDA, SQIVND (reference sequence). CDR3 length: 12 residues. V lost 5 bases, J lost 10 bases, and 9 bases lay in between. The CDR3 loop reads CASSPPRSPLHF. CDR3 bases: TGTGCCAGTAGTCCCCCCCGCTCACCCCTCCACTTT.

CDR3 DNA: TGTGCCAGCAGACACCAAAATCAGCCCCAGCATTTT. Encoded protein: CASRHQNQPQHF. The chain employs TRBV6-5 and TRBJ1-5; D is uncertain. CDR1 is MNHEY and CDR2 is SVGAGI in the germline V gene. This CDR3 is 12 amino acids long. V was trimmed by 6 bases and J by 4 bases, leaving 7 bases between them.

In DNA form, the CDR3 reads TGTGCCAGCGCCGCGGAGGGTGCTACTTCTAACTATGGCTACACCTTC. Its translation is CASAAEGATSNYGYTF. This chain connects TRBV2 to TRBJ1-2; D call uncertain. This CDR3 has 16 residues. The V end was cut by 8 bases, the J end by 0 bases, with 19 bases between. In germline, CDR1 is SNHLY, CDR2 FYNNEI.

This chain joins TRBV10-1 and TRBJ2-7; no clear D. Germline values: CDR1 WNHNN, CDR2 SYGVQD (reference sequence). V was pared by 4 bases and J by 5 bases, with 21 bases between. This CDR3 has 16 residues. Here the CDR3 reads CASSAGPRSNTDEQYF. The CDR3 nucleotides read TGCGCCAGCAGTGCCGGGCCCCGATCTAATACGGACGAGCAGTACTTC.

The chain couples TRBV5-6 to TRBJ2-1, with TRBD2 matching 13 bases. The ends lost 1 base at V and 6 bases at J; junction bases unmatched: 4. Per the germline V gene, CDR1 is SGHDT and CDR2 is YYEEEE. CDR3 size: 16 residues. CDR3 bases: TGTGCCAGCAGCTTGACACTAGCGGGAGGGCTCAATGAGCAGTTCTTC. It translates to CASSLTLAGGLNEQFF.

The V gene is TRBV20-1, the J gene TRBJ2-7, with D possibly TRBD2 on 5 matching bases. The CDR3 is 14 amino acids. Trimming removed 3 bases from V and 0 bases from J, with 12 bases in between. Germline V gene data show CDR1 as DFQATT and CDR2 as SNEGSKA (reference sequence). The CDR3 DNA follows: TGCAGTGCTAGTAGCCCCAGCGGCTCCTACGAGCAGTACTTC. Its translation is CSASSPSGSYEQYF.

The rearrangement links TRBV19 to TRBJ1-1; D remains ambiguous. Looked up from germline, CDR1 is LNHDA and CDR2 is SQIVND (reference sequence). Trimming left V 8 bases short and J 4 bases short, with 8 bases between. This CDR3 has 11 amino acids. The CDR3 coding sequence is TGTGCCAGTCTGGCCCCCACTGAAGCTTTCTTT. It is translated as CASLAPTEAFF.

The chain uses TRBV5-5 and TRBJ2-2; the D gene is possibly TRBD2 (6 bases). Germline V gene sequence: CDR1 SGHKS, CDR2 YYEKEE (reference sequence). Deletions cut 0 bases from V and 3 bases from J, with 15 bases between. The CDR3 sequence is 17 residues long. CDR3 loop: CASSLAVTSQDTGELFF. CDR3 in DNA: TGTGCCAGCAGCTTGGCGGTGACTAGTCAAGACACCGGGGAGCTGTTTTTT.

This chain joins TRBV14 and TRBJ2-5; D ambiguous. CDR1 and CDR2 (germline): SGHDN, FVKESK. The CDR3 runs 15 residues. Trimming pared 0 bases from V and 3 bases from J, leaving 11 bases between. The CDR3 here is CASSQDPGREETQYF. The CDR3 coding sequence is TGTGCCAGCAGCCAAGATCCTGGGCGAGAAGAGACCCAGTACTTC.

The chain joins TRBV5-4 to TRBJ2-7, with a possible D match to TRBD1 (6 bases). This CDR3 is 15 amino acids long. The V end lost 0 bases, the J end lost 3 bases, and 13 bases lay between the germline ends. Germline V gene lookup returns CDR1 SGHNT and CDR2 YYREEE (reference sequence). CDR3 nucleotide sequence: TGTGCCAGCAGCTTGGAGGTGGGGGCGTACTACGAGCAGTACTTC. Translation gives CASSLEVGAYYEQYF.

This clone was counted a single time. The chain recombines TRBV27 with TRBJ2-2; 9 bases align to TRBD2. The germline CDR1 and CDR2 sequences are MNHEY and SMNVEV (reference sequence). The junction had 2 bases not matched to a gene; V was cut back by 2 bases and J by 7 bases. The CDR3 length is 14 residues. CDR3 in amino acids: CASSLAGGVGELFF. The CDR3 DNA reads TGTGCCAGCAGTTTAGCGGGAGGGGTCGGGGAGCTGTTTTTT.

V gene TRBV6-6 combines with J gene TRBJ2-1; D call uncertain. The CDR3 runs 13 residues. Germline CDR1 and CDR2: MNHNY and SVGAGI (reference sequence). V was trimmed by 5 bases and J by 9 bases, leaving 14 bases between them. CDR3 in DNA: TGTGCCAGCAGTACCCCCCTAAAGGGTGAGCAGTTCTTC. It translates to CASSTPLKGEQFF.

This clone occurred once. The rearrangement joins TRBV5-6 to TRBJ2-7, with 7 nucleotides matching TRBD1. V lost 3 bases, J lost 0 bases, and 12 bases stayed unmatched. CDR3 size: 17 residues. Per germline, CDR1 SGHDT and CDR2 YYEEEE. The CDR3 sequence: CASSSLLYRGLSYEQYF. The CDR3 bases are TGTGCCAGCAGCTCTCTTCTTTACAGGGGTCTCTCCTACGAGCAGTACTTC.

This clone has just one count. This chain joins TRBV6-5 and TRBJ2-2; D may be TRBD1 or TRBD2 (6 bases each). V lost 0 bases to trimming and J lost 7 bases, with 12 bases between them. This CDR3 comprises 15 residues. Per germline, CDR1 MNHEY and CDR2 SVGAGI. CDR3 region: CASSYSTGASGELFF. The CDR3 nucleotides read TGTGCCAGCAGTTACTCGACGGGGGCGAGCGGGGAGCTGTTTTTT.

The V and J genes are TRBV6-1 and TRBJ1-3; D is ambiguous. Germline V CDR1 and CDR2: MNHNS, SASEGT. V lost 1 base and J lost 0, with 7 bases in between. This CDR3 region has 15 residues. CDR3 sequence: CASSEGLASGNTIYF. In DNA, the CDR3 is TGTGCCAGCAGTGAAGGCCTGGCCTCTGGAAACACCATATATTTT.

This chain connects TRBV3-1 (or the pseudogene TRBV3-2) to TRBJ2-5; D assignment may be TRBD1 or TRBD2 (6 bases each). Germline CDR1 and CDR2: LGHDT and YNNKEL (reference sequence). The CDR3 runs 13 residues. V was pared by 5 bases and J by 5 bases, with 12 bases between. CDR3 nucleotides: TGTGCCAGCAGCTATCTAGGGGGGGAGACCCAGTACTTC. Residues: CASSYLGGETQYF.

The chain joins TRBV28 to TRBJ2-7, with 8 nucleotides matching TRBD1. Germline trimming cut 5 bases from V and 0 bases from J; bases unmatched to any gene: 6. CDR1 is MDHEN and CDR2 is SYDVKM in the germline V gene. This CDR3 has 15 residues. CDR3 in amino acids: CASSGGQVGSYEQYF. As DNA, the CDR3 is TGTGCCAGCAGTGGGGGACAGGTGGGCTCCTACGAGCAGTACTTC.

The chain employs TRBV12-3 or TRBV12-4 and TRBJ1-2; possibly TRBD1 for D (6 bases). With 5 bases removed from V and 6 bases from J, the gap between germline ends came to 13 bases. The CDR3 extends over 13 amino acids. CDR3 DNA: TGTGCCAGCAGTCGAGAGGGGGGGGATGGCTACACCTTC. Translation gives CASSREGGDGYTF.

The genes are TRBV25-1 and TRBJ2-1, with D perhaps matching TRBD2 (5 bases). Trimming removed 10 bases at V and 5 bases at J, with 12 bases between. The CDR3 is made up of 12 amino acids. Germline-derived CDR1 and CDR2 are MGHDK and SYGVNS. The DNA of the CDR3 is TGTGCCAACGAGGGAAGGAACAATGAGCAGTTCTTC. Encoded protein: CANEGRNNEQFF.

J is TRBJ1-5 and V is TRBV27, with D tentatively TRBD1 (5 bases). Trimming removed 2 bases at V and 6 bases at J, with 14 bases between. Germline CDR1 MNHEY, CDR2 SMNVEV (reference sequence). The CDR3 loop spans 15 amino acids. For the CDR3, the DNA is TGTGCCAGCAGTTTAGTAATAGGGGCGGGTCAGCCCCAGCATTTT. This codes for CASSLVIGAGQPQHF.

This chain connects TRBV7-9 to TRBJ2-3; tentatively, D is TRBD1 (5 bases). V gave up 7 bases and J gave up 2 bases, with 16 bases separating them. CDR1 is SEHNR, CDR2 FQNEAQ, per germline (reference sequence). This CDR3 contains 15 residues. The CDR3 DNA sequence: TGTGCCAGCAACCTGTGGGCAGGGCCCACAGATACGCAGTATTTT. It encodes CASNLWAGPTDTQYF.

This clone was found once. The chain is built from TRBV2 and TRBJ2-3; 7 bases match TRBD2. With V trimmed by 3 bases and J by 0 bases, 15 bases remained unmatched. This CDR3 is 19 amino acids long. CDR1 is SNHLY and CDR2 is FYNNEI in the germline V gene. The CDR3 is CASSDQKPGRTSSTDTQYF. For the CDR3, the DNA is TGTGCCAGCAGTGATCAAAAGCCCGGCCGGACTAGTAGCACAGATACGCAGTATTTT.

The rearrangement links TRBV6-1 to TRBJ1-2, with a tentative D call TRBD1 (5 bases). This CDR3 contains 17 residues. V lost 1 base, J lost 2 bases, and 17 bases lay in between. Looked up from germline, CDR1 is MNHNS and CDR2 is SASEGT. The CDR3 DNA reads as TGTGCCAGCAGTGAAGGGAGGGGAGACGGGTTAAACTATGGCTACACCTTC. Translated: CASSEGRGDGLNYGYTF.